This TCR beta chain derives from a study of T cell responses to AZD1222 COVID-19 vaccine. Findings of the study overall: Clonal diversity may have been underestimated in mostly white British donors. It was only 6 or 7 AZD1222 recipients who were seropositive at baseline.

TCRdb's table, derived via immunoSEQ multiplex PCR, lists solely in-frame clones and lacks some. The sample yields 150,000 to 200,000 clones, around 93% seen once. On this clone: Antigen unknown.

CDR3 length: 13 amino acids. Trimming took off 8 bases at V and 5 bases at J, with 15 bases between the two ends. Germline V gene lookup returns CDR1 KGHSH and CDR2 LQKENI. The sequence came from an adult in good health. The chain has TRBV18 and TRBJ2-5; no clear D. Source: peripheral blood, taken on day 0 of AZD1222 vaccination. In DNA form, the CDR3 reads TGTGCCAGCGCCGTCGTGGAAAGGGAGACCCAGTACTTC. It translates to CASAVVERETQYF.